Shown below are 9 T cell receptor beta chains from a single sample sequenced in a study of T cells in narcolepsy (dated by TCRdb to 2016 to 2019). Libraries came from the immunoSEQ multiplex PCR assay. The table was pulled from immuneACCESS by TCRdb, which kept in-frame rearrangements only. Such tables lose some clones; where checked, under half of the loss comes from unresolved V genes, and the rest has no known cause. For this sample the table gives 25,000 to 35,000 clones, of which under 85% were detected only once. The ten largest clones represent approximately 0.91% of the sample. The sequenced material came from CD45RA- memory CD4+ T cells from PBMCs. This sample's cell subset or site label indicates: memory T cells sorted ex vivo from peripheral blood. These receptors were taken from a human donor with narcolepsy.

The chain links TRBV19 to TRBJ2-7; 7 bases are shared with TRBD2. Trimming at V came to 3 bases and at J to 2 bases, leaving 7 bases not matched to a gene. From germline, CDR1 is LNHDA and CDR2 SQIVND (reference sequence). CDR3 length: 15 residues. The CDR3 DNA follows: TGTGCCAGTAGTATCATGGGGGGGAAGGCCTACGAGCAGTACTTC. It yields the protein CASSIMGGKAYEQYF.

The chain joins TRBV2 to TRBJ1-5; no firm D call. Trimming took off 5 bases at V and 3 bases at J, with 14 bases between the two ends. Germline values: CDR1 SNHLY, CDR2 FYNNEI. This CDR3 comprises 15 residues. The CDR3 coding sequence is TGTGCCAGCAGTAACGGAGACACCAACAATCAGCCCCAGCATTTT. Protein sequence: CASSNGDTNNQPQHF.

The rearrangement links TRBV30 to TRBJ2-7; 9 positions agree with TRBD2. V shed 4 bases and J 7 bases; nucleotides not matched to a gene: 20. Germline-derived CDR1 and CDR2 are GTSNPN and SVGIG (reference sequence). The CDR3 totals 17 residues. The CDR3 DNA reads TGTGCCTGGACCCAAACGGTCCTGGGACTAGCAACGGGGGAGCAGTACTTC. It encodes CAWTQTVLGLATGEQYF.

V gene TRBV11-2 combines with J gene TRBJ2-5; D gene uncertain. The CDR3 has 12 residues. Germline V gene sequence: CDR1 SGHAT, CDR2 FQNNGV. With 0 bases removed from V and 11 bases from J, the gap between germline ends came to 10 bases. The CDR3 nucleotides are TGTGCCAGCAGCTTAGATAAGCGTGAGCAGTACTTC. This gives the protein CASSLDKREQYF.

The chain carries TRBV5-8 and TRBJ1-5, with 9 positions matching TRBD1. Per the germline V gene, CDR1 is SGHTS and CDR2 is YDEGEE. J was trimmed by 0 bases and V by 3 bases; bases with no gene match: 10. This CDR3 comprises 18 residues. The CDR3 bases are TGTGCCAGCAGCTCGGGACAGGGTGGGGGTTATAGCAATCAGCCCCAGCATTTT. Protein product: CASSSGQGGGYSNQPQHF.

With regard to this clone: Different DNA sequences within this sample yield the same CDR3. The genes are TRBV9 and TRBJ2-2; D unresolved. The CDR3 is 13 residues long. Germline-derived CDR1 and CDR2 are SGDLS and YYNGEE. V was trimmed by 0 bases and J by 5 bases, leaving 5 bases between them. This CDR3 is CASSVDLTGELFF. CDR3 DNA: TGTGCCAGCAGCGTAGATCTTACCGGGGAGCTGTTTTTT. Together with reference TRBV9 and TRBJ2-2, the CDR3 gives the full variable domain: DSGVTQTPKHLITATGQRVTLRCSPRSGDLSVYWYQQSLDQGLQFLIQYYNGEERAKGNILERFSAQQFPDLHSELNLSSLELGDSALYFCASSVDLTGELFFGEGSRLTVL.

The gene calls are TRBV13 and TRBJ2-3; tentatively, D is TRBD1 (6 bases). The CDR3 is 17 residues long. The V end was cut by 5 bases, the J end by 2 bases, with 20 bases between. The germline gives CDR1 PRHDT, CDR2 FYEKMQ (reference sequence). The CDR3 sequence: CASSLRQTGGSTDTQYF. CDR3 sequence (DNA): TGTGCCAGCAGCCTCCGGCAGACAGGCGGTTCCACAGATACGCAGTATTTT.

The chain links TRBV2 to TRBJ1-2, with D unclear. Trimming removed 6 bases from V and 5 bases from J, with 10 bases in between. The CDR3 is 12 residues long. Germline-derived CDR1 and CDR2 are SNHLY and FYNNEI. The CDR3: CASRPPGYGYTF. CDR3 bases: TGTGCCAGCAGGCCGCCCGGGTATGGCTACACCTTC.

The V gene is TRBV6-6, the J gene TRBJ1-1; D is uncertain. The CDR3 is 12 amino acids. The germline V gene has CDR1 MNHNY and CDR2 SVGAGI (reference sequence). The ends were cut back, 7 bases at V and 1 base at J, with 7 bases in the middle. The CDR3, as DNA: TGTGCCAGCAACATGGGGAACACTGAAGCTTTCTTT. Translating gives CASNMGNTEAFF.